What follows are 20 T cell receptor beta chains derived from one specimen sequenced in a study of cytomegalovirus exposure and HLA in healthy donors. Primers for the PCR totalled 60 Vbeta and 13 Jbeta. Profiling relied on immunoSEQ multiplex PCR, and the TCRdb table lists in-frame clones only, not all of them. In the table there are some 180,000 clones, approximately 85% of which are singletons. The sequenced sample was PBMCs. The receptors were gathered from a woman in her forties or fifties in good health and CMV-seronegative.

This clone has just a few counts. The CDR3 is CSASEEHEQYF. The DNA for the CDR3 is TGCAGTGCTAGCGAGGAGCACGAGCAGTACTTC. The chain carries TRBV20-1 and TRBJ2-7; D ambiguous. The CDR3 contains 11 residues. V was trimmed by 3 bases and J by 5 bases, leaving 8 bases between them. The germline V gene has CDR1 DFQATT and CDR2 SNEGSKA (reference sequence).

A note on this clone: An end of the junction does not agree with germline; a read error may underlie this. The CDR3 spells CASSLEGQGVIGF. For the CDR3, the DNA is TGTGCCAGCAGCTTGGAGGGACAGGGGGTCATTGGCTTT. The chain joins TRBV7-2 to TRBJ1-1; 11 nucleotides match TRBD1. Germline CDR1 SGHTA, CDR2 FQGNSA. This CDR3 is built from 13 residues.

V is TRBV19 and J is TRBJ1-1; D may be TRBD1 (6 bases). From germline, CDR1 is LNHDA and CDR2 SQIVND (reference sequence). V lost 3 bases and J 8 bases, leaving 13 bases between the germline ends. This CDR3 region has 13 residues. The CDR3 sequence: CASSISRGQEAFF. DNA for the CDR3: TGTGCCAGTAGTATCTCCAGGGGCCAAGAAGCTTTCTTT.

The chain has TRBV11-3 and TRBJ2-2, with 7 positions matching TRBD1. Losses at the gene ends were 0 bases for V and 6 bases for J; bases not matched to a gene: 4. Looked up from germline, CDR1 is SGHNT and CDR2 is YENEEA. CDR3 length: 15 amino acids. The CDR3 is CASSLEGQGAGELFF. The DNA of the CDR3 is TGTGCCAGCAGCTTAGAGGGCCAGGGGGCCGGGGAGCTGTTTTTT.

The chain has TRBV13 and TRBJ1-2; 7 positions agree with TRBD1. The junction had 18 bases not matched to a gene; V was cut back by 5 bases and J by 6 bases. Germline V gene data show CDR1 as PRHDT and CDR2 as FYEKMQ (reference sequence). The CDR3 sequence is 17 residues long. CDR3 sequence reads: CASSQRPEQGRYNGYTF. DNA for the CDR3: TGTGCCAGCAGCCAAAGGCCCGAACAGGGGCGCTACAATGGCTACACCTTC.

This sequence joins TRBV18 and TRBJ1-2, with D perhaps matching TRBD1 (6 bases). V shed 1 base and J shed 3 bases, with 12 bases lying between them. CDR3 length: 15 amino acids. The V gene's germline CDR1 is KGHSH and CDR2 LQKENI. For the CDR3, the DNA is TGTGCCAGCTCACCACAAGGCGGGGGCGACTATGGCTACACCTTC. Protein product: CASSPQGGGDYGYTF.

The chain joins TRBV4-2 to TRBJ2-1; a weak D match, TRBD2 (6 bases). CDR1 and CDR2 from the germline V gene are LGHNA and YNFKEQ. With 5 bases removed from V and 0 bases from J, the gap between germline ends came to 14 bases. The CDR3 consists of 16 residues. The CDR3 DNA follows: TGTGCCAGCAGCTCTGGGACTTCGAGCTCCTACAATGAGCAGTTCTTC. Protein product: CASSSGTSSSYNEQFF.

The chain joins TRBV10-1 to TRBJ2-7; possibly TRBD2 for D (5 bases). The germline CDR1 and CDR2 sequences are WNHNN and SYGVQD (reference sequence). V dropped 3 bases and J dropped 10 bases, with 16 bases sitting between them. This CDR3 spans 13 amino acids. CDR3 DNA sequence: TGCGCCAGCAGTGACTGGGTAGAGGGAATACAGTACTTC. This sequence encodes CASSDWVEGIQYF.

This chain uses TRBV28 with TRBJ1-5, with D tentatively TRBD1 (6 bases). The CDR3 is 15 residues long. V was trimmed by 3 bases and J by 5 bases, leaving 14 bases between them. CDR1 and CDR2 (germline): MDHEN, SYDVKM. CDR3 sequence reads: CASSFQGQNYQPQHF. CDR3 nucleotide sequence: TGTGCCAGCAGTTTTCAGGGGCAGAATTATCAGCCCCAGCATTTT.

The V gene is TRBV27, the J gene TRBJ2-1, with 10 nucleotides matching TRBD2. V lost 4 bases, J lost 1 base, and 4 bases stayed unmatched. The CDR3 runs to 16 residues. Germline V gene data show CDR1 as MNHEY and CDR2 as SMNVEV (reference sequence). The CDR3 DNA reads TGTGCCAGCAGTTCCCTACTAGCGGGGTCCTACAATGAGCAGTTCTTC. Translated: CASSSLLAGSYNEQFF.

The chain recombines TRBV19 with TRBJ1-1, with D maybe TRBD1 (5 bases). CDR1 and CDR2 from the germline V gene are LNHDA and SQIVND (reference sequence). The CDR3 loop spans 16 amino acids. The V end was cut by 3 bases, the J end by 1 base, with 15 bases between. For the CDR3, the DNA is TGTGCCAGTAGTATCCGGGCCCCGGGGGGGAACACTGAAGCTTTCTTT. Translated, it gives CASSIRAPGGNTEAFF.

The V gene is TRBV5-4, the J gene TRBJ2-2; a weak D match, TRBD1 (6 bases). Germline loops: CDR1 SGHNT, CDR2 YYREEE (reference sequence). The CDR3 runs 15 residues. V lost 2 bases to trimming and J lost 0 bases, with 8 bases between them. For the CDR3, the DNA is TGTGCCAGCAGCTTTCAGGGGTCGAACACCGGGGAGCTGTTTTTT. This encodes CASSFQGSNTGELFF.

CDR3 coding DNA: TGCGCCAGCAGTCCGGGACAGGGAGGAATGCCCCAGCATTTT. Translation gives CASSPGQGGMPQHF. V and J are TRBV4-3 and TRBJ1-5; 9 bases line up with TRBD1. The CDR3 contains 14 residues. Per the germline V gene, CDR1 is LGHNA and CDR2 is YSLEER. The V segment lost 6 bases and the J segment 9 bases; nucleotides outside the gene matches: 9.

The genes are TRBV6-1 and TRBJ2-7; TRBD2 agrees at 12 bases. Unmatched junction bases numbered 5, after V lost 6 bases and J lost 2 bases. CDR3 length: 15 amino acids. CDR1 MNHNS and CDR2 SASEGT come from the germline V gene. CDR3 coding DNA: TGTGCCAGCAGATTGACTAGCGGGAGTCCCTACGAGCAGTACTTC. It yields the protein CASRLTSGSPYEQYF.

V is TRBV18 and J is TRBJ2-3, with 11 nucleotides matching TRBD2. J gave up 1 base and V 6 bases, and 12 bases lay outside the gene matches. CDR1 is KGHSH, CDR2 LQKENI, per germline. This CDR3 has 18 amino acids. Here the CDR3 DNA reads TGTGCCAGCTCCCCTTTCTTAGCGGGAGGGCCTGGCACAGATACGCAGTATTTT. This gives the protein CASSPFLAGGPGTDTQYF.

This clone was seen only a few times. V usage is TRBV27 and J usage is TRBJ2-1, with D hard to call. This CDR3 spans 13 amino acids. Looked up from germline, CDR1 is MNHEY and CDR2 is SMNVEV (reference sequence). V dropped 3 bases and J dropped 6 bases, with 9 bases sitting between them. As DNA, the CDR3 is TGTGCCAGCAGTTTCGTGGGCCGCAATGAGCAGTTCTTC. This translates into CASSFVGRNEQFF.

This clone has just a few counts. The chain combines TRBV6-1 with TRBJ2-3, with TRBD1 matching over 8 bases. V dropped 2 bases and J dropped 5; count of bases not matched to a gene: 6. CDR1 and CDR2 (germline): MNHNS, SASEGT. The CDR3 is made up of 15 amino acids. As DNA, the CDR3 is TGTGCCAGCAGTGAAAGAAACAGGGGGGTAGATACGCAGTATTTT. Translated: CASSERNRGVDTQYF.

The J gene is TRBJ1-1, the V gene TRBV29-1; no reliable D call. Trimming took off 2 bases at V and 1 base at J, with 5 bases between the two ends. The CDR3 loop spans 12 amino acids. In germline, CDR1 is SQVTM, CDR2 ANQGSEA. For the CDR3, the DNA is TGCAGCGTTGAATGGCAGAACACTGAAGCTTTCTTT. Translating it yields CSVEWQNTEAFF.

The V call is TRBV27, the J call TRBJ1-1, with a possible D match to TRBD1 (6 bases). Germline V gene lookup returns CDR1 MNHEY and CDR2 SMNVEV (reference sequence). The CDR3 length is 15 residues. V was shortened by 3 bases and J by 5 bases, with 16 bases between the two germline ends. CDR3 region: CASSLSGAARTEAFF. As DNA, the CDR3 is TGTGCCAGCAGTTTGTCAGGGGCGGCTAGGACTGAAGCTTTCTTT.

The J gene is TRBJ1-2, the V gene TRBV28; D perhaps matches TRBD1 (6 bases). Germline CDR1 MDHEN, CDR2 SYDVKM. Deletions cut 6 bases from V and 8 bases from J, with 16 bases between. This CDR3 spans 13 amino acids. The CDR3 is CASRTGPPRGYTF. The CDR3 DNA reads TGTGCCAGCAGAACAGGGCCCCCTAGAGGCTACACCTTC.